Presented here are 28 T cell receptor beta chains from one specimen sequenced in a study of blood T cells in healthy people across ages. Using a J-beta primer mix together with a sample-barcoded 5' primer, a second PCR was run for about 6 to 11 cycles. TCRdb reprocessed the 5' RACE reads via MiXCR and lists one record per CDR3 protein. Here the sample spans about 800,000 distinct CDR3 sequences, around 45% being singletons. The source material was blood. These receptors were collected from a man older than 75 in good health.

Details on this clonotype: At one end the junction does not follow the germline gene, possibly because of a read error. The chain uses TRBV5-1 and TRBJ2-5, with 7 bases lining up with TRBD2. Germline values: CDR1 SGHRS, CDR2 YFSETQ. The CDR3 is 17 amino acids. The CDR3 DNA reads as TGCGTCAGCAGCCGCGGCTTGGCTAGCGGCAACCAAGAGACCCAGTACTTC. Translation: CVSSRGLASGNQETQYF.

Comment on this clonotype: This could be a read error, since a much larger clone is one nucleotide away. The V gene is TRBV6-5, the J gene TRBJ2-4, with D possibly being TRBD1 (5 bases). The J call is in doubt because the DNA end fits TRBJ2-7 better. The CDR3 runs 15 residues. Germline assignment: CDR1 MNHEY and CDR2 SVGAGI. The CDR3: CACSYSGQGTYEQYF. The CDR3 coding sequence is TGTGCCTGCAGTTACTCAGGCCAGGGAACTTACGAGCAGTACTTC.

The rearrangement joins TRBV7-2 to TRBJ2-3, with TRBD1 identical over 7 bases. This CDR3 is 15 amino acids long. CDR1 and CDR2 (germline): SGHTA, FQGNSA. After removal of 2 bases from V and 2 bases from J, the junction contained 4 bases not matched to a gene. The CDR3 sequence: CASSLRGQHTDTQYF. CDR3 DNA: TGTGCCAGCAGCTTAAGGGGACAGCACACAGATACGCAGTATTTT.

This clonotype showed up just a few times. The chain joins TRBV28 to TRBJ2-3; 8 nucleotides agree with TRBD2. J was trimmed by 3 bases and V by 7 bases; bases with no gene match: 15. Germline V gene lookup returns CDR1 MDHEN and CDR2 SYDVKM. CDR3 size: 17 residues. The CDR3 region has the DNA TGTGCCAGCAACTACCACGGGGGGGGTAGGGGAACAGATACGCAGTATTTT. Its protein is CASNYHGGGRGTDTQYF.

This clonotype was recorded a few times. The chain employs TRBV7-2 and TRBJ1-1; the D is unclear. Deletions cut 2 bases from V and 5 bases from J, with 15 bases between. In germline, CDR1 is SGHTA, CDR2 FQGNSA. The CDR3 consists of 15 residues. In nucleotides, the CDR3 is TGTGCCAGCAGCTTAACAAGCTCCCGTAGGACTGAAGCTTTCTTT. It codes for CASSLTSSRRTEAFF.

The sample holds a few counts of this clonotype. The V call is TRBV7-3, the J call TRBJ2-7; perhaps TRBD2 as D (5 bases). Looked up from germline, CDR1 is SGHTA and CDR2 is FQGTGA. The V and J ends lost 5 bases and 2 bases respectively, with 10 bases between them. CDR3 length: 13 residues. CDR3 bases: TGTGCCAGCAGCGAACGGACTGCCTACGAGCAGTACTTC. It is translated as CASSERTAYEQYF.

The CDR3 loop reads CASRPEVEQYF. The CDR3 DNA follows: TGTGCCAGCAGGCCAGAGGTTGAGCAGTACTTC. The chain carries TRBV12-3 or TRBV12-4 and TRBJ2-5; no reliable D call. V lost 6 bases, J lost 11 bases, and 13 bases lay in between. The CDR3 has 11 residues.

This clonotype has just one count. The CDR3 region is CASSLVPVDTQYF. The CDR3 DNA sequence: TGCGCCAGCAGCTTGGTACCGGTAGATACGCAGTATTTT. V is TRBV5-1 and J is TRBJ2-3, with D unclear. The CDR3 sequence is 13 residues long. In germline, CDR1 is SGHRS, CDR2 YFSETQ. V was shortened by 0 bases and J by 5 bases, with 7 bases between the two germline ends.

This clonotype was found a few times. The chain uses TRBV2 and TRBJ2-1, with TRBD2 as a possible D gene (6 bases). The ends were cut back, 7 bases at V and 3 bases at J, with 10 bases in the middle. The germline V gene encodes CDR1 SNHLY and CDR2 FYNNEI. The CDR3 is made up of 13 amino acids. CDR3 DNA sequence: TGTGCCAGCATGCGGACTAACTACAATGAGCAGTTCTTC. Translation gives CASMRTNYNEQFF.

Many counts were recorded for this clonotype. The chain uses TRBV12-3 or TRBV12-4 and TRBJ2-1; possible D gene TRBD2, 6 bases. The CDR3 contains 14 residues. V was pared by 6 bases and J by 4 bases, with 13 bases between. The chain's CDR3 is CASRNRDFYNEQFF. CDR3 DNA: TGTGCCAGCAGGAATCGGGACTTTTACAATGAGCAGTTCTTC.

This clonotype was seen a handful of times. The chain couples TRBV20-1 to TRBJ2-1, with 9 bases identical to TRBD2. Germline lookup yields CDR1 DFQATT and CDR2 SNEGSKA (reference sequence). V lost 3 bases and J lost 8; bases outside the gene matches: 8. The CDR3 length is 14 residues. The chain's CDR3 is CSASISGSRDEQFF. DNA for the CDR3: TGCAGTGCTAGTATTAGCGGGAGCCGAGATGAGCAGTTCTTC.

This chain links TRBV7-8 with TRBJ2-2, with 7 positions matching TRBD1. This CDR3 region has 13 residues. V lost 4 bases to trimming and J lost 8 bases; unmatched junction nucleotides: 4. Germline V CDR1 and CDR2: SGHVS, FQNEAQ. The CDR3 spells CASSYTTGGELFF. The CDR3 nucleotides are TGTGCCAGCAGCTACACGACAGGGGGGGAGCTGTTTTTT.

The V and J genes are TRBV20-1 and TRBJ1-2; 7 bases line up with TRBD1. The V segment lost 1 base and the J segment 5 bases; nucleotides outside the gene matches: 13. Germline lookup yields CDR1 DFQATT and CDR2 SNEGSKA (reference sequence). CDR3 length equals 16 residues. This chain's CDR3 is CSARAFPGGPRYGYTF. The CDR3 DNA follows: TGCAGTGCTAGAGCCTTCCCAGGGGGGCCGAGGTATGGCTACACCTTC.

Only a few counts were recorded for this clonotype. CDR3: CSARAPETGDTQYF. The DNA for the CDR3 is TGCAGTGCTAGAGCCCCGGAGACAGGGGATACGCAGTATTTT. This chain connects TRBV20-1 to TRBJ2-3; TRBD1 aligns across 7 bases. With 1 base clipped from V and 6 bases from J, the junction kept 7 bases outside the gene matches. Germline lookup yields CDR1 DFQATT and CDR2 SNEGSKA (reference sequence). The CDR3 length is 14 residues.

The rearrangement uses TRBV7-2 and TRBJ2-7; D perhaps matches TRBD1 (6 bases). V lost 2 bases and J 7 bases, leaving 15 bases between the germline ends. This CDR3 is 14 amino acids long. CDR1 and CDR2 from the germline V gene are SGHTA and FQGNSA. CDR3 loop: CASSLFQGMDEQYF. For the CDR3, the DNA is TGTGCCAGCAGCTTATTCCAGGGGATGGATGAGCAGTACTTC.

This clonotype has a handful of counts. J is TRBJ2-3 and V is TRBV11-3, with TRBD2 as a possible D gene (6 bases). Trimming pared 1 base from V and 4 bases from J, leaving 9 bases between. The CDR3 consists of 14 residues. CDR1 is SGHNT and CDR2 is YENEEA in the germline V gene. The CDR3 DNA follows: TGTGCCAGCAGCTTAGCCAGGAGGGCAGATACGCAGTATTTT. Its protein product is CASSLARRADTQYF.

V usage is TRBV6-5 and J usage is TRBJ2-7, with D possibly matching TRBD1 (5 bases). Deletions cut 0 bases from V and 0 bases from J, with 6 bases between. Germline V lookup: CDR1 MNHEY, CDR2 SVGAGI. This CDR3 region has 14 residues. The CDR3 protein is CASSYSTASYEQYF. CDR3 DNA: TGTGCCAGCAGTTACTCGACAGCCTCCTACGAGCAGTACTTC.

This clonotype has more than one count but fewer than ten. The CDR3 DNA follows: TGTGCCAGCAGTCGGCCCCGGGGGCGCTACGAGCAGTACTTC. Its translation is CASSRPRGRYEQYF. The genes are TRBV28 and TRBJ2-7; either TRBD1 or TRBD2 may fit D (6 bases each). Trimming cost V 5 bases and J 3 bases, with 14 bases left between them. The CDR3 covers 14 residues. Germline V gives CDR1 MDHEN, CDR2 SYDVKM.

This clonotype was seen ten or more times. The CDR3 DNA follows: TGCAGTGCCCCCTCGGGACAGCTTGCGGGGTCCCAGTACTTC. Translating gives CSAPSGQLAGSQYF. The J gene is TRBJ2-5, the V gene TRBV20-1; a weak D match, TRBD1 (7 bases). The V gene lost 6 bases and the J gene lost 9 bases, with 23 bases spanning the gap. The CDR3 runs to 14 residues. Germline V lookup: CDR1 DFQATT, CDR2 SNEGSKA (reference sequence).

This clonotype was seen more than once but under ten times. The chain links TRBV27 to TRBJ1-4, with D tentatively TRBD1 (6 bases). Trimming pared 0 bases from V and 7 bases from J, leaving 12 bases between. Germline values: CDR1 MNHEY, CDR2 SMNVEV (reference sequence). The CDR3 is 15 residues long. The DNA of the CDR3 is TGTGCCAGCAGTTTATCGTACAGGGAAGTTGAAAAACTGTTTTTT. Its protein is CASSLSYREVEKLFF.

This clonotype was seen a handful of times. V gene TRBV28 combines with J gene TRBJ1-6, with 8 bases matching TRBD1. CDR1 is MDHEN and CDR2 is SYDVKM in the germline V gene. J lost 7 bases, V lost 5 bases, and 4 bases had no gene match. The CDR3 spans 14 residues. In DNA, the CDR3 is TGTGCCAGCAGTAAACGGACAGGGAATTCACCCCTCCACTTT. It specifies CASSKRTGNSPLHF.

This clonotype appeared a few times. The chain uses TRBV6-6 and TRBJ1-1, with 9 positions matching TRBD1. The V gene end was trimmed by 5 bases and the J gene end by 4 bases; junction bases not matched to a gene: 8. The CDR3 extends over 15 amino acids. Germline lookup yields CDR1 MNHNY and CDR2 SVGAGI (reference sequence). This CDR3 reads CASSIHRGQATEAFF. The CDR3 DNA reads as TGTGCCAGCAGTATCCACAGGGGGCAAGCCACTGAAGCTTTCTTT.

This clonotype has more than one count but fewer than ten. The V and J genes are TRBV4-2 and TRBJ2-2, with TRBD2 identical over 7 bases. The V gene's germline CDR1 is LGHNA and CDR2 YNFKEQ. The CDR3 runs 17 residues. The V segment lost 3 bases and the J segment 6 bases; nucleotides outside the gene matches: 13. DNA for the CDR3: TGTGCCAGCAGCCAGATATCGGGCGGGAGCAAGGCCGGGGAGCTGTTTTTT. It encodes CASSQISGGSKAGELFF.

This chain joins TRBV20-1 and TRBJ2-1; D unclear. CDR3 length: 13 residues. From germline, CDR1 is DFQATT and CDR2 SNEGSKA (reference sequence). Trimming took off 3 bases at V and 3 bases at J, with 9 bases between the two ends. The CDR3 reads CSASLLNYNEQFF. The CDR3 nucleotides read TGCAGTGCTAGTCTACTGAACTACAATGAGCAGTTCTTC.

V is TRBV4-1 and J is TRBJ2-5; 12 bases fit TRBD2. The CDR3 is 16 residues long. The V gene's germline CDR1 is MGHRA and CDR2 YSYEKL. Trimming at V came to 5 bases and at J to 11 bases, leaving 15 bases not matched to a gene. This CDR3 is CASSSRLAGVDNEQYF. The CDR3 nucleotides read TGCGCCAGCAGCTCCAGACTAGCGGGAGTGGACAATGAGCAGTACTTC.

This clonotype was observed at least ten times. The chain links TRBV12-3 or TRBV12-4 to TRBJ1-4, with a tentative D call TRBD1 (6 bases). V was shortened by 4 bases and J by 7 bases, with 10 bases between the two germline ends. The CDR3 is 13 amino acids. The CDR3: CASSSGRGEKLFF. CDR3 DNA: TGTGCCAGCAGTTCTGGCAGGGGTGAAAAACTGTTTTTT.

This clonotype was seen many times. CDR3 sequence: CSASTGTSGGSTDTQYF. The CDR3 DNA follows: TGCAGTGCTAGCACCGGGACTAGCGGGGGTAGCACAGATACGCAGTATTTT. The chain uses TRBV20-1 and TRBJ2-3; 14 nucleotides match TRBD2. Unmatched junction bases numbered 5, after V lost 3 bases and J lost 0 bases. Germline CDR1 and CDR2: DFQATT and SNEGSKA (reference sequence). The CDR3 length is 17 residues.

CDR3 sequence reads: CASSMGQGNTDTQYF. The CDR3 bases are TGTGCCAGCAGCATGGGACAGGGGAACACAGATACGCAGTATTTT. The chain joins TRBV7-3 to TRBJ2-3, with TRBD1 identical over 10 bases. V was clipped by 5 bases and J by 2 bases; unmatched bases: 4. Germline V gives CDR1 SGHTA, CDR2 FQGTGA. CDR3 length: 15 amino acids.